The sequence of this T cell receptor beta chain was determined in a study of T cell responses to AZD1222 COVID-19 vaccine. Study-wide points: Repertoires were collected only later (after the peak T cell response had occurred). Among vaccine-associated CD4 TCRs, coverage spanned spike, with dominance at 160-218 and 743-854. Baseline seropositives among AZD1222 recipients totaled only five to seven. Among spike-specific TCRs, nearly half reportedly target unmutated variant regions.

The ends were cut back, 6 bases at V and 11 bases at J, with 19 bases in the middle. The CDR3 extends over 13 amino acids. Profiled with immunoSEQ multiplex PCR; TCRdb holds only in-frame clones, not every one. Counted here are fewer than 150,000 clones, 88% occurring once; the ten biggest clones make up around 3%. In the case of this clone: As yet, its antigen is unknown.

The clonotype comes from an adult in good health. This sequence joins TRBV12-3 or TRBV12-4 and TRBJ1-1; D call uncertain. This material consisted of peripheral blood, taken on day 0 of AZD1222 vaccination. The CDR3 region is CASSRSDVGGAFF. For the CDR3, the DNA is TGTGCCAGCAGCCGATCGGACGTCGGTGGGGCTTTCTTT.